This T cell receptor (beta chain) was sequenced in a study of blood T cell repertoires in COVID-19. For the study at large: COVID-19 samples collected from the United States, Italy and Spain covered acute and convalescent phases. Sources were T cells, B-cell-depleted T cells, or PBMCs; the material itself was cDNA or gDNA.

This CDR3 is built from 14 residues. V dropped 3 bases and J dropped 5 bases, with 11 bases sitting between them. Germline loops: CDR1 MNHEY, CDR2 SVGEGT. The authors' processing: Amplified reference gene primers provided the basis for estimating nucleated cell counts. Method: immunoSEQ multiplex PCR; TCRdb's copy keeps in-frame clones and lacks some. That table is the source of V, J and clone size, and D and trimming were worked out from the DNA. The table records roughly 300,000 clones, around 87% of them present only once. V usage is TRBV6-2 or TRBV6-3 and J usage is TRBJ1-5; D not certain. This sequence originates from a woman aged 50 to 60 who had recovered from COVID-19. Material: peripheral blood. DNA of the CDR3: TGTGCCAGCAGTTATACGTACGGTTATCAGCCCCAGCATTTT. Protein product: CASSYTYGYQPQHF.